This T cell receptor beta chain was identified during a study of blood T cell repertoires in COVID-19. Turning to the study itself: The United States, Italy and Spain supplied acute and convalescent COVID-19 samples. T cells, B-cell-depleted T cells, or PBMCs provided the cDNA or gDNA that served as material.

J lost 0 bases, V lost 0 bases, and 5 bases had no gene match. From germline, CDR1 is LGHNA and CDR2 YNFKEQ. The CDR3 is made up of 16 amino acids. Original processing notes: Reference gene primer amplification gave estimated nucleated cell counts. Only in-frame clones appear in the TCRdb table, and some are missing; sequencing was by immunoSEQ multiplex PCR. The V and J calls and clone size are taken from that table; D and trimming were inferred from the DNA. The table lists around 300,000 clones, 75% to 90% of them singletons. The chain carries TRBV4-2 and TRBJ2-7; 7 bases are a match to TRBD2. The receptor was derived from a man between 18 and 35 years old with active or convalescent COVID-19. Sequenced: peripheral blood. Here the CDR3 DNA reads TGTGCCAGCAGCCAAGAGGGGACTATTAGCTCCTACGAGCAGTACTTC. Translation gives CASSQEGTISSYEQYF.